What follows are 25 T cell receptor beta chains derived from one specimen sequenced in a study of beta chain features in type 1 diabetes. Notes on the study in general: People with Type 1 diabetes carried modestly yet significantly shorter TCRB CDR3s in all four CD4+ subsets.

No antigen has been identified for these receptors. The investigators reverse transcribed all of the isolated RNA, so they sequenced expressed TCRB transcripts. The table came from immunoSEQ multiplex PCR; TCRdb's copy has only in-frame clones and leaves some out. This sample has around 310,000 clones; roughly 13% occur once, and the top ten carry nearly 0.015%. What was sequenced was naive CD4+ T cells from blood. The receptors derive from a woman aged 18-30 years with type 1 diabetes.

This chain links TRBV27 with TRBJ2-3; the match to TRBD2 covers 14 bases. Unmatched junction bases numbered 2, after V lost 2 bases and J lost 4 bases. The CDR3 sequence is 16 residues long. Germline V gives CDR1 MNHEY, CDR2 SMNVEV (reference sequence). The CDR3 is CASSLPGLAGADTQYF. Here the CDR3 DNA reads TGTGCCAGCAGTTTACCGGGACTAGCGGGAGCAGATACGCAGTATTTT.

This clone was counted only a few times. V and J are TRBV13 and TRBJ1-1, with D unclear. The V end lost 4 bases, the J end lost 4 bases, and 19 bases lay between the germline ends. Looked up from germline, CDR1 is PRHDT and CDR2 is FYEKMQ (reference sequence). The CDR3 length is 16 residues. The CDR3 here is CASSSAGLSLRTEAFF. CDR3 coding DNA: TGTGCCAGCAGCTCCGCCGGACTCAGCCTTCGCACTGAAGCTTTCTTT. Together with reference TRBV13 and TRBJ1-1, the CDR3 gives the full variable domain: AAGVIQSPRHLIKEKRETATLKCYPIPRHDTVYWYQQGPGQDPQFLISFYEKMQSDKGSIPDRFSAQQFSDYHSELNMSSLELGDSALYFCASSSAGLSLRTEAFFGQGTRLTVV.

The chain uses TRBV5-5 and TRBJ1-5; no definite D call. Germline V gene lookup returns CDR1 SGHKS and CDR2 YYEKEE (reference sequence). The ends were cut back, 4 bases at V and 8 bases at J, with 13 bases in the middle. The CDR3 runs to 13 residues. The CDR3 DNA is TGTGCCAGCAGCCGGTCTCAACCGGAGCCCCAGCATTTT. The encoded protein is CASSRSQPEPQHF.

The chain carries TRBV4-3 and TRBJ2-7, with 12 bases matching TRBD2. Germline assignment: CDR1 LGHNA and CDR2 YSLEER. The V gene end was trimmed by 7 bases and the J gene end by 0 bases; junction bases not matched to a gene: 7. The CDR3 runs 16 residues. CDR3: CASTHLTSGSSYEQYV. The CDR3 DNA reads TGCGCCAGCACTCATTTGACTAGCGGGAGCTCCTACGAGCAGTACGTC.

A few counts support this clone. The rearrangement links TRBV25-1 to TRBJ2-3, with D possibly TRBD1 on 6 matching bases. Trimming left V 3 bases short and J 1 base short, with 8 bases between. The CDR3 covers 14 residues. Germline V gene sequence: CDR1 MGHDK, CDR2 SYGVNS. CDR3 loop: CASSDPGGTDTQYF. The CDR3 DNA follows: TGTGCCAGCAGTGATCCAGGGGGCACAGATACGCAGTATTTT.

The chain employs TRBV7-2 and TRBJ1-2, with TRBD1 identical over 11 bases. The germline CDR1 and CDR2 sequences are SGHTA and FQGNSA. CDR3 length: 15 amino acids. The V gene end was trimmed by 1 base and the J gene end by 4 bases; junction bases not matched to a gene: 2. CDR3 coding DNA: TGTGCCAGCAGCTTAGACGGACAGGGGGCCTATGGCTACACCTTC. Residues: CASSLDGQGAYGYTF. Complete variable domain (other parts from reference TRBV7-2 and TRBJ1-2): GAGVSQSPSNKVTEKGKDVELRCDPISGHTALYWYRQSLGQGLEFLIYFQGNSAPDKSGLPSDRFSAERTGGSVSTLTIQRTQQEDSAVYLCASSLDGQGAYGYTFGSGTRLTVV.

This chain links TRBV6-6 with TRBJ1-2; unclear D gene. V lost 2 bases and J 0 bases, leaving 13 bases between the germline ends. Germline V gene sequence: CDR1 MNHNY, CDR2 SVGAGI (reference sequence). The CDR3 loop spans 16 amino acids. CDR3 loop: CASSYNILSPNYGYTF. CDR3 bases: TGTGCCAGCAGTTACAACATTCTCTCGCCTAACTATGGCTACACCTTC.

CDR3 sequence reads: CASFQTGTSGAYNEQFF. The CDR3 DNA reads TGTGCCAGCTTCCAAACGGGGACTAGCGGTGCCTACAATGAGCAGTTCTTC. The V and J genes are TRBV28 and TRBJ2-1; 11 nucleotides line up with TRBD2. The germline V gene encodes CDR1 MDHEN and CDR2 SYDVKM. This CDR3 is 17 amino acids long. V gave up 8 bases and J gave up 2 bases; unmatched junction bases: 11.

The chain has TRBV7-3 and TRBJ1-1; D is undetermined. The V end lost 5 bases, the J end lost 1 base, and 8 bases lay between the germline ends. Germline V CDR1 and CDR2: SGHTA, FQGTGA. This CDR3 contains 13 residues. CDR3 protein: CASSPGGNTEAFF. The CDR3 DNA follows: TGTGCCAGCAGCCCCGGAGGGAACACTGAAGCTTTCTTT.

This clone appeared a few times. The chain is built from TRBV5-6 and TRBJ1-1; D call uncertain. Per the germline V gene, CDR1 is SGHDT and CDR2 is YYEEEE. The CDR3 contains 12 residues. Trimming removed 1 base from V and 1 base from J, with 2 bases in between. DNA of the CDR3: TGTGCCAGCAGCTTGCAGAACACTGAAGCTTTCTTT. It yields the protein CASSLQNTEAFF.

This clone was recorded a few times. The chain joins TRBV30 to TRBJ1-2, with 12 bases aligning to TRBD1. Germline values: CDR1 GTSNPN, CDR2 SVGIG (reference sequence). Trimming took 8 bases from V and 8 from J; bases not matched to a gene: 9. The CDR3 consists of 13 residues. The CDR3 reads CAGVRDRGQGYTF. The CDR3 DNA reads TGTGCCGGGGTGCGGGACAGGGGGCAAGGCTACACCTTC.

The chain recombines TRBV19 with TRBJ2-3, with D possibly being TRBD2 (5 bases). Trimming removed 7 bases from V and 4 bases from J, with 6 bases in between. CDR3 length equals 11 residues. Germline V CDR1 and CDR2: LNHDA, SQIVND (reference sequence). CDR3 loop: CASTGADTQYF. DNA of the CDR3: TGTGCCAGTACCGGGGCAGATACGCAGTATTTT. The full variable domain, in which reference TRBV19 and TRBJ2-3 provide the parts outside the CDR3, is DGGITQSPKYLFRKEGQNVTLSCEQNLNHDAMYWYRQDPGQGLRLIYYSQIVNDFQKGDIAEGYSVSREKKESFPLTVTSAQKNPTAFYLCASTGADTQYFGPGTRLTVL.

The chain recombines TRBV28 with TRBJ2-7; 8 bases map to TRBD1. CDR1 is MDHEN and CDR2 is SYDVKM in the germline V gene. Trimming cost V 6 bases and J 6 bases; bases outside gene matches: 10. This CDR3 is 14 amino acids long. The DNA for the CDR3 is TGTGCCAGCAGCCTCCCCGGACAGGGCCGCGAGCAGTACTTC. It specifies CASSLPGQGREQYF.

As regards this clone: The sample contains more than one DNA sequence encoding this CDR3. CDR3 DNA sequence: TGTGCCAGCAGCTTCTCTTCCAATCAGCCCCAGCATTTT. Translating it yields CASSFSSNQPQHF. The chain joins TRBV7-2 to TRBJ1-5; D remains unclear. The CDR3 is 13 residues long. In germline, CDR1 is SGHTA, CDR2 FQGNSA. The V end was cut by 3 bases, the J end by 3 bases, with 6 bases between.

The genes are TRBV30 and TRBJ1-5, with 7 positions matching TRBD1. Germline V gene lookup returns CDR1 GTSNPN and CDR2 SVGIG (reference sequence). Trimming took 1 base from V and 2 from J; bases not matched to a gene: 5. This CDR3 is 15 amino acids long. CDR3 sequence (DNA): TGTGCCTGGAGTGCCACTACAGGGGGCAATCAGCCCCAGCATTTT. Translation: CAWSATTGGNQPQHF.

This clone was found a few times. The V and J genes are TRBV27 and TRBJ2-7; TRBD2 matches at 14 bases. CDR1 MNHEY and CDR2 SMNVEV come from the germline V gene (reference sequence). V lost 5 bases and J lost 4; bases outside the gene matches: 4. There are 15 residues in the CDR3. The CDR3 sequence is CASSRLAGGNYEQYV. CDR3 DNA: TGTGCCAGCAGTAGACTAGCGGGAGGGAATTACGAGCAGTACGTC.

This clone appeared a few times. Distinct nucleotide sequences in the sample also encode this CDR3. V and J are TRBV6-6 and TRBJ1-1, with D uncertain. V was clipped by 5 bases and J by 5 bases, with 6 bases between them. Germline lookup yields CDR1 MNHNY and CDR2 SVGAGI (reference sequence). The CDR3 sequence is 11 residues long. CDR3 bases: TGTGCCAGCAGTCCCCGGACTGAAGCTTTCTTT. It codes for CASSPRTEAFF.

The chain combines TRBV5-1 with TRBJ2-3; TRBD2 aligns across 7 bases. Germline loops: CDR1 SGHRS, CDR2 YFSETQ. This CDR3 spans 15 amino acids. V was clipped by 3 bases and J by 3 bases; unmatched bases: 7. The CDR3 sequence: CASSSLGEGTDTQYF. The CDR3 nucleotides are TGCGCCAGCAGCTCCTTAGGGGAGGGGACAGATACGCAGTATTTT.

This clone was seen a handful of times. This rearrangement joins TRBV7-2 to TRBJ2-7; D perhaps matches TRBD2 (5 bases). Germline V gives CDR1 SGHTA, CDR2 FQGNSA. V lost 5 bases, J lost 8 bases, and 16 bases lay in between. The CDR3 runs 13 residues. Here the CDR3 DNA reads TGTGCCAGCAGCCTCCTCCGGGATCTCAAGCAGTACTTC. Translated: CASSLLRDLKQYF.

This clone turned up a few times. The chain combines TRBV20-1 with TRBJ2-1; no definite D call. Trimming shortened V by 3 bases and J by 15 bases, and 15 bases separated the two germline ends. Germline loops: CDR1 DFQATT, CDR2 SNEGSKA (reference sequence). There are 11 residues in the CDR3. CDR3 DNA: TGCAGTGCTAGTCTTGGATTTGACTCGTTCTTC. Encoded protein: CSASLGFDSFF.

The chain uses TRBV10-3 and TRBJ2-1; 8 bases fit TRBD2. The ends lost 6 bases at V and 6 bases at J; junction bases unmatched: 4. Germline CDR1 and CDR2: ENHRY and SYGVKD. The CDR3 has 13 residues. The CDR3 bases are TGTGCCATCAGCGAAGGGACTAGCAATGAGCAGTTCTTC. Its translation: CAISEGTSNEQFF.

The genes are TRBV7-8 and TRBJ2-7; tentatively, D is TRBD1 (6 bases). Deletions cut 7 bases from V and 3 bases from J, with 10 bases between. Germline V gene data show CDR1 as SGHVS and CDR2 as FQNEAQ. The CDR3 covers 12 residues. CDR3 bases: TGTGCCAGCAACTCGGACAGCTACGAGCAGTACTTC. Protein: CASNSDSYEQYF.

This clone was seen a handful of times. The CDR3 DNA sequence: TGTGCCACCAGCCAAAAGATCGCGACCTACGAGCAGTACTTC. It is translated as CATSQKIATYEQYF. The chain is built from TRBV15 and TRBJ2-7; D is unresolved. Germline V gene sequence: CDR1 LNHNV, CDR2 YYDKDF (reference sequence). V was trimmed by 5 bases and J by 2 bases, leaving 13 bases between them. The CDR3 has 14 residues.

This clone was counted only a few times. The chain recombines TRBV5-4 with TRBJ2-7, with 7 bases aligning to TRBD1. The CDR3 sequence is 14 residues long. Trimming at V came to 4 bases and at J to 3 bases, leaving 7 bases not matched to a gene. CDR1 is SGHNT and CDR2 is YYREEE in the germline V gene (reference sequence). As DNA, the CDR3 is TGTGCCAGCAGCCGTAGACAGGGTTACTACGAGCAGTACTTC. Its protein is CASSRRQGYYEQYF.

V and J are TRBV28 and TRBJ2-7, with 9 bases identical to TRBD2. The CDR3 length is 11 residues. Trimming at V came to 6 bases and at J to 11 bases, leaving 5 bases not matched to a gene. CDR1 is MDHEN and CDR2 is SYDVKM in the germline V gene. The CDR3 DNA is TGTGCCAGCAGGTTAGCGGGAGTCGAGTACTTC. Residues: CASRLAGVEYF.